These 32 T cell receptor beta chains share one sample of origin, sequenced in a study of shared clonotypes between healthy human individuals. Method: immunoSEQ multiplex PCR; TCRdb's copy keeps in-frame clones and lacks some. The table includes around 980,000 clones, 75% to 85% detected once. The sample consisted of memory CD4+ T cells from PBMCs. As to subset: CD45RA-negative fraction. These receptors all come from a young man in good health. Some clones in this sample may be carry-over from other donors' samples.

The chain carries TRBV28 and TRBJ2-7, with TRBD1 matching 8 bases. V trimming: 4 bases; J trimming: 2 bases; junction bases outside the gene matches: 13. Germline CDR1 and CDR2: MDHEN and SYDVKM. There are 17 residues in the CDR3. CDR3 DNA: TGTGCCAGCAGTTCCTCCGTTTGGACAGGGCCCACCTACGAGCAGTACTTC. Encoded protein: CASSSSVWTGPTYEQYF.

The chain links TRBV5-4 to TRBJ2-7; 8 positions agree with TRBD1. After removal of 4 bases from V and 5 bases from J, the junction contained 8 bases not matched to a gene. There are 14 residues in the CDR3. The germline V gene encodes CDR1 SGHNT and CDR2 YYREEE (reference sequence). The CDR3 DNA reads TGTGCCAGCAGCCCAGGGGGCGCGAGGGACGAGCAGTACTTC. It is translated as CASSPGGARDEQYF.

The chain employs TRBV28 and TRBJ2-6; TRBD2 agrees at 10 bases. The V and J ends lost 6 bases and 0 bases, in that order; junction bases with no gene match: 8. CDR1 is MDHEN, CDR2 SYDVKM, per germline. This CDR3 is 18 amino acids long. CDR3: CASRAVLAGRSGANVLTF. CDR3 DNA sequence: TGTGCCAGCAGAGCCGTACTAGCGGGACGCTCTGGGGCCAACGTCCTGACTTTC.

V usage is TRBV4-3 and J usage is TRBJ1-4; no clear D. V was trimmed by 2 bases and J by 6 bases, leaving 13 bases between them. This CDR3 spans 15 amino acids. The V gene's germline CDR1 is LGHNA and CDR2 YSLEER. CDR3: CASSQRTGFDEKLFF. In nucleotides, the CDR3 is TGCGCCAGCAGCCAACGAACGGGGTTCGATGAAAAACTGTTTTTT.

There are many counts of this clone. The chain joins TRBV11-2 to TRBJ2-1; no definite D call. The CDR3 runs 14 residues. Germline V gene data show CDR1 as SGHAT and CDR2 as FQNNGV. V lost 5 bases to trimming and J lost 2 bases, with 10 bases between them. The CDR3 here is CASSPSSTYNEQFF. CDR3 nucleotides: TGTGCCAGCAGCCCAAGCAGTACCTACAATGAGCAGTTCTTC.

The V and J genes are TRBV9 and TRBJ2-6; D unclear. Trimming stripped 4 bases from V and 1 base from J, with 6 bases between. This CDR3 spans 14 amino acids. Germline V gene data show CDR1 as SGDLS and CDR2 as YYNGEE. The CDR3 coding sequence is TGTGCCAGCAGCCCAGGATCTGGGGCCAACGTCCTGACTTTC. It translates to CASSPGSGANVLTF.

CDR3 region: CASSLAGGNEKLFF. The DNA for the CDR3 is TGCGCCAGCAGCTTGGCCGGAGGGAATGAAAAACTGTTTTTT. The V and J genes are TRBV5-1 and TRBJ1-4; D gene unclear. Germline V gives CDR1 SGHRS, CDR2 YFSETQ. The CDR3 has 14 amino acids. V was cut by 0 bases and J by 5 bases, with 8 bases left in between.

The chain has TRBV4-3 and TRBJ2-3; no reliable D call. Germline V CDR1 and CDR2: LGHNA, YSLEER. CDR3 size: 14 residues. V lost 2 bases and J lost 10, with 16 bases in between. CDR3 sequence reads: CASSQTNQPVPQYF. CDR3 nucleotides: TGCGCCAGCAGCCAAACAAACCAGCCCGTGCCGCAGTATTTT.

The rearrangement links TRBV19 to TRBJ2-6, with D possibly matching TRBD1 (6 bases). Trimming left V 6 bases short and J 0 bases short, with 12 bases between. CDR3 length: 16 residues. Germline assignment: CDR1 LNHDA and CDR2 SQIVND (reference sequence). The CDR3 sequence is CASRGTSFSGANVLTF. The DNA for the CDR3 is TGTGCCAGTAGGGGGACATCCTTCTCTGGGGCCAACGTCCTGACTTTC.

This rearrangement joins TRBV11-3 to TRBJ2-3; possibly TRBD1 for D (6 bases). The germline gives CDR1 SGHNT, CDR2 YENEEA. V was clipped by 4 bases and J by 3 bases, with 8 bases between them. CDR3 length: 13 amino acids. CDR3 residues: CASSWGQTDTQYF. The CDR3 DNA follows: TGTGCCAGCAGCTGGGGGCAGACAGATACGCAGTATTTT.

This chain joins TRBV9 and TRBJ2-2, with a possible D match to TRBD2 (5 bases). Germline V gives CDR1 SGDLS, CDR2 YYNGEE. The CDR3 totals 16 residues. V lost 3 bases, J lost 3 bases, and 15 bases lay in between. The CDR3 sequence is CASSGRLPSDTGELFF. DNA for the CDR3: TGTGCCAGCAGCGGAAGACTACCTTCCGACACCGGGGAGCTGTTTTTT.

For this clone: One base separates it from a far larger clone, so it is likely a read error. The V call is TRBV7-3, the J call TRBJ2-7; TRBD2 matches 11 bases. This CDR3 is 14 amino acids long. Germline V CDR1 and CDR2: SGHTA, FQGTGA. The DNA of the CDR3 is TGTGCCAGCGGCTTAGGAAGTGGACTAGCGGGCCAGTACTTC. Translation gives CASGLGSGLAGQYF.

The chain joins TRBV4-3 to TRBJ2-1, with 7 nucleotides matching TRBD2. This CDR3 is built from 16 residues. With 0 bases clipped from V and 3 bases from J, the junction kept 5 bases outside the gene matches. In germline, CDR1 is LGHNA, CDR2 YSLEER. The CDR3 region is CASSQDSRERYNEQFF. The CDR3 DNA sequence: TGCGCCAGCAGCCAAGATTCGCGGGAGCGCTACAATGAGCAGTTCTTC.

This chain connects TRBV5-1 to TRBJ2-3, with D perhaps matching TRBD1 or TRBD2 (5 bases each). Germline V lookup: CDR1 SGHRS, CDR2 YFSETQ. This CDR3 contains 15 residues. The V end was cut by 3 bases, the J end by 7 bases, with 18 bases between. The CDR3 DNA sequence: TGCGCCAGCAGCTCCTCCGGGACCAGCCCCTATACGCAGTATTTT. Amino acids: CASSSSGTSPYTQYF.

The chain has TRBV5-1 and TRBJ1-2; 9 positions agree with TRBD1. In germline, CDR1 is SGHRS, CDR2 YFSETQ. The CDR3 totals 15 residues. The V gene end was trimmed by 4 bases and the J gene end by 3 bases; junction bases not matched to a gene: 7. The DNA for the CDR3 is TGCGCCAGCAGCAACCTACAGGGGGCAGACTATGGCTACACCTTC. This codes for CASSNLQGADYGYTF.

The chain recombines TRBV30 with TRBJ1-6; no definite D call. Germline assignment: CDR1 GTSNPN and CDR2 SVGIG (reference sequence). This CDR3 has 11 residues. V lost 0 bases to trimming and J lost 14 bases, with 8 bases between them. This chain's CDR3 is CAWSVAGTLHF. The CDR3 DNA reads TGTGCCTGGAGTGTCGCGGGAACCCTCCACTTT.

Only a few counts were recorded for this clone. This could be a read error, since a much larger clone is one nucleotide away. The CDR3 DNA is TGTGCCAGCAGCGGAGCCGGGACAAGGTCTTCATGCTATGGCTACACCTTC. This codes for CASSGAGTRSSCYGYTF. V is TRBV9 and J is TRBJ1-2; a possible D gene is TRBD1 (6 bases). Germline CDR1 is SGDLS and CDR2 is YYNGEE. V lost 3 bases, J lost 4 bases, and 22 bases lay in between. The CDR3 contains 17 residues.

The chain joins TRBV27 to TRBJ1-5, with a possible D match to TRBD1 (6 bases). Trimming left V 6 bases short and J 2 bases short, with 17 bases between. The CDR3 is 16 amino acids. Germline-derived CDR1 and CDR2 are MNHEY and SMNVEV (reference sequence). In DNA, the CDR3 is TGTGCCAGCAGGGGCGGGACAACGAGAGGCAATCAGCCCCAGCATTTT. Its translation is CASRGGTTRGNQPQHF.

The CDR3 protein is CASSVSGSLGIEQYF. The CDR3 bases are TGTGCCAGCAGCGTAAGCGGCTCTCTGGGCATCGAGCAGTACTTC. The chain uses TRBV7-8 and TRBJ2-7; maybe TRBD2 (5 bases). In germline, CDR1 is SGHVS, CDR2 FQNEAQ. This CDR3 region has 15 residues. V shed 5 bases and J shed 6 bases, with 20 bases lying between them. The entire variable domain, with the rest obtained from reference TRBV7-8 and TRBJ2-7, is as follows: GAGVSQSPRYKVAKRGQDVALRCDPISGHVSLFWYQQALGQGPEFLTYFQNEAQLDKSGLPSDRFFAERPEGSVSTLKIQRTQQEDSAVYLCASSVSGSLGIEQYFGPGTRLTVT.

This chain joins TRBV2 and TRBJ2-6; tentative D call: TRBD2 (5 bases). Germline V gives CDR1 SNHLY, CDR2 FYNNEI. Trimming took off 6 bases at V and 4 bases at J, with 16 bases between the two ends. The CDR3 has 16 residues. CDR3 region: CASSPSRVLGANVLTF. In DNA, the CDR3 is TGTGCCAGCAGCCCCTCGAGGGTCCTGGGGGCCAACGTCCTGACTTTC.

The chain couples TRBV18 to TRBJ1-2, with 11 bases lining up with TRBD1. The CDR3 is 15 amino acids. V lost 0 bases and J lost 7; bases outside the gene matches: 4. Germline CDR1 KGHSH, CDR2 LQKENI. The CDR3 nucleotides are TGTGCCAGCTCACCACCTGGGACAGGGGGAGGTGGCTACACCTTC. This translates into CASSPPGTGGGGYTF.

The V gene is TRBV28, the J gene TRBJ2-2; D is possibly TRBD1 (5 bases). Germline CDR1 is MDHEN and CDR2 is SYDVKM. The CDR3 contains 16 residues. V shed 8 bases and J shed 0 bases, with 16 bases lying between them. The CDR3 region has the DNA TGTGCCAGCTGCCTACCTCAGGGAACGAACACCGGGGAGCTGTTTTTT. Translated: CASCLPQGTNTGELFF.

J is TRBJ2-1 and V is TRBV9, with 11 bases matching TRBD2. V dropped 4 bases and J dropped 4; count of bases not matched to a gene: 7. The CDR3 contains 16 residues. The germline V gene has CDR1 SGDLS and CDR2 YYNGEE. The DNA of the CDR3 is TGTGCCAGCAGCTACGATAGCGGGAGGGGGTACAATGAGCAGTTCTTC. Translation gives CASSYDSGRGYNEQFF.

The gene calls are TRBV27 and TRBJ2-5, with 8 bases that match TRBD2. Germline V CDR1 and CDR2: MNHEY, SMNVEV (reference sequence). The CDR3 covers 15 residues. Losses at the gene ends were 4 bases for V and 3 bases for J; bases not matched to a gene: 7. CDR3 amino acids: CASSSGGAGEETQYF. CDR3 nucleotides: TGTGCCAGCAGTTCGGGAGGAGCGGGAGAAGAGACCCAGTACTTC.

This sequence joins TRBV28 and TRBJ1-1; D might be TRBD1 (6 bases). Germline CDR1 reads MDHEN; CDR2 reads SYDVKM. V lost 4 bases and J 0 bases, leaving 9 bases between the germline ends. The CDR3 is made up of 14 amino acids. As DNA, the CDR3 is TGTGCCAGCAGTTCCGGGACACTGAACACTGAAGCTTTCTTT. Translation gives CASSSGTLNTEAFF.

The DNA of the CDR3 is TGTGCCAGCAGCGTAGACGGGTCTGACGAGCAGTACTTC. Protein: CASSVDGSDEQYF. This chain connects TRBV9 to TRBJ2-7; D unclear. Germline V gene lookup returns CDR1 SGDLS and CDR2 YYNGEE. V lost 0 bases and J lost 5, with 9 bases in between. This CDR3 is built from 13 residues.

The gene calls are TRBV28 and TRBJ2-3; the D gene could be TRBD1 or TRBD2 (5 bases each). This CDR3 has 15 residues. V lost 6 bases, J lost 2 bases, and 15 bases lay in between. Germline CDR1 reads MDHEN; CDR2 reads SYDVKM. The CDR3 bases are TGTGCCAGCAGCCCCCGGGACCAGTACACAGATACGCAGTATTTT. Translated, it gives CASSPRDQYTDTQYF.

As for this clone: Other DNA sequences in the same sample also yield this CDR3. CDR3 region: CASSFGTGNQPQHF. CDR3 coding DNA: TGCGCCAGCAGCTTCGGCACAGGGAATCAGCCCCAGCATTTT. The chain employs TRBV5-1 and TRBJ1-5; possible D gene TRBD1, 6 bases. Trimming took 2 bases from V and 4 from J, leaving 10 bases between them. The CDR3 has 14 amino acids. Looked up from germline, CDR1 is SGHRS and CDR2 is YFSETQ.

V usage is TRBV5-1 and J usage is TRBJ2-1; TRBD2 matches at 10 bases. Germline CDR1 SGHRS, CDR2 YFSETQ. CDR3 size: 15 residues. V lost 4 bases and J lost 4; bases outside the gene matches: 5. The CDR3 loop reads CASSPGLASYNEQFF. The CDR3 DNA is TGCGCCAGCAGCCCGGGACTAGCGTCTTACAATGAGCAGTTCTTC.

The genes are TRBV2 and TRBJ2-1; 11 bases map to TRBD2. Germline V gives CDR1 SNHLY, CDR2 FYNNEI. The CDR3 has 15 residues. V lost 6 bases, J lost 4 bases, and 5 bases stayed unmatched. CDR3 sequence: CASRGTSGIYNEQFF. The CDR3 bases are TGTGCCAGCAGGGGGACTAGCGGCATATACAATGAGCAGTTCTTC.

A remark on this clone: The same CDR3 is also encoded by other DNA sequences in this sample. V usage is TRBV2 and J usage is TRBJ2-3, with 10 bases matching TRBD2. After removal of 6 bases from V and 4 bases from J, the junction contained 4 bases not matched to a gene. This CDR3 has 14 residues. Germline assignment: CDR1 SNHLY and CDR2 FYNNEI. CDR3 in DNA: TGTGCCAGCAGGCCCGGGACTAGCGCAGATACGCAGTATTTT. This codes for CASRPGTSADTQYF.

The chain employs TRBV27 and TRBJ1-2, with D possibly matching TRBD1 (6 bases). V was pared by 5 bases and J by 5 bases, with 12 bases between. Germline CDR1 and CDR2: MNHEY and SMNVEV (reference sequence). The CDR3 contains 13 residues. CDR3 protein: CASSDGGAYGYTF. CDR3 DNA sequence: TGTGCCAGCAGTGATGGGGGCGCGTATGGCTACACCTTC.